This paragraph reports one T cell receptor (beta chain). Its specificity is not known. CD45RA-negative memory and CD45RA+ naive subsets were split from the CD4+ cells. These data come from a study of shared clonotypes between healthy human individuals. On the study more broadly: Each donor contributed plates that comprised three CD4 naive, three CD4 memory, two CD8 naive and one CD8 memory.

A roughly 200 ng quantity of DNA, some 30,000 T cell genomes, went into the sorted-subset replicate PCRs. Some clones are missing from TCRdb's copy, which holds only in-frame ones; the method was immunoSEQ multiplex PCR. The sample shows about 2.3 million clones, roughly 93% of them seen only once. The CDR3 consists of 15 residues. Germline values: CDR1 KGHSH, CDR2 LQKENI. The V and J ends lost 4 bases and 2 bases, in that order; junction bases with no gene match: 4. General observations from the study: Memory subsets had estimated richness that was generally smaller than that of naive subsets.

Sequenced input: naive CD4+ T cells from PBMCs. Subset specified: CD45RA+ positively selected. V and J are TRBV18 and TRBJ2-2; 7 positions match TRBD1. This clonotype was sampled from a man between 18 and 35 years old in good health. Some clones in this sample may be carry-over from other donors' samples. The CDR3 DNA sequence: TGTGCCAGCTCACAGGGGGCGCGTAACACCGGGGAGCTGTTTTTT. Residues: CASSQGARNTGELFF.